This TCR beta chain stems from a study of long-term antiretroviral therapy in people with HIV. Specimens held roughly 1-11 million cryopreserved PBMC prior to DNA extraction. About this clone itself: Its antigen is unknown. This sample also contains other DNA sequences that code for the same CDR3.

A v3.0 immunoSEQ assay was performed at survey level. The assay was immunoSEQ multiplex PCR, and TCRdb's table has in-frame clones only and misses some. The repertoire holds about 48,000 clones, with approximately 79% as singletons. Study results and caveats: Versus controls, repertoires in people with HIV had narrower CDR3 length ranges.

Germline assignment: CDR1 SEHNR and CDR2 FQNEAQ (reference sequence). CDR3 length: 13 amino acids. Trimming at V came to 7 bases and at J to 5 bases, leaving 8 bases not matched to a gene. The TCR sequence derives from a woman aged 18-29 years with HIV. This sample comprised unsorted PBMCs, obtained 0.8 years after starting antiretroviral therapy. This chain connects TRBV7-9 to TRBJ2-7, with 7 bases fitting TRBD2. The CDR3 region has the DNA TGTGCCAGCACCCAAGGACGGGGGGACGAGCAGTACTTC. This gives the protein CASTQGRGDEQYF.